Detailed here is one T cell receptor (beta chain). Profiling relied on immunoSEQ multiplex PCR, and the TCRdb table lists in-frame clones only, not all of them. Here the sample spans approximately 120,000 clones, 90% to 95% being singletons. The entry originates in a study of cytomegalovirus exposure and HLA in healthy donors. Trimming at V came to 0 bases and at J to 0 bases, leaving 4 bases not matched to a gene. The V gene's germline CDR1 is MGHRA and CDR2 YSYEKL. The CDR3 has 19 amino acids. This TCR was recovered from a woman aged 18-29 years in good health and CMV-seronegative. The sample consisted of PBMCs. V is TRBV4-1 and J is TRBJ2-2; 13 bases fit TRBD2. The CDR3 region has the DNA TGCGCCAGCAGCCAAGATGGGACTAGCGGGGCTACGAACACCGGGGAGCTGTTTTTT. This encodes CASSQDGTSGATNTGELFF.